This T cell receptor (beta chain) comes out of a study of cytomegalovirus exposure and HLA in healthy donors. Study-level results: In an earlier analysis, productive rearrangement rates for most beta V segments clustered near 90% or 30%. There were around 160 TCR beta chains listed as cytomegalovirus-associated. The majority of TCR sequences were rare, yet some public TCRs appeared in many donors.

The PCR used 60 Vbeta and 13 Jbeta primers. As handled by the study authors: Roughly 11 million of the roughly 80 million unique TCR beta chains counted in a later analysis were shared. Assay used: immunoSEQ multiplex PCR; TCRdb lists only in-frame clones, some missing. The V and J calls and clone size are taken from that table; D and trimming were inferred from the DNA. The repertoire holds tens of thousands of clones, with 75% to 85% as singletons. Worth noting for this clone: Its target is not known.

This CDR3 has 14 residues. The ends were cut back, 8 bases at V and 11 bases at J, with 24 bases in the middle. CDR1 and CDR2 from the germline V gene are MNHEY and SVGAGI. This receptor was obtained from a woman aged 25-40 years in good health and CMV-seronegative. The rearrangement uses TRBV6-5 and TRBJ1-2, with no clear D. Sequencing was done on a sample of PBMCs. CDR3 protein: CASGSMGNPWEYTF. The CDR3 DNA reads as TGTGCCAGCGGTTCCATGGGAAACCCGTGGGAGTACACCTTC.